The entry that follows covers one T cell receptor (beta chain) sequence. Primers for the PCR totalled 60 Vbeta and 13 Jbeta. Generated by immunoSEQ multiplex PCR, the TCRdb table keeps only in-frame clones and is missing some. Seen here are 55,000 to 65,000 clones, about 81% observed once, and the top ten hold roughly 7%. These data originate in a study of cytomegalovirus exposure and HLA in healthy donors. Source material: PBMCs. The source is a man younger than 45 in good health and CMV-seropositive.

Here the CDR3 reads CAWSEPSGEAAGELFF. CDR3 coding DNA: TGTGCCTGGAGCGAGCCCTCAGGGGAAGCGGCCGGGGAGCTGTTTTTT. The genes are TRBV30 and TRBJ2-2; weak D call: TRBD1 (6 bases). Germline V CDR1 and CDR2: GTSNPN, SVGIG (reference sequence). V dropped 3 bases and J dropped 6 bases, with 20 bases sitting between them. The CDR3 length is 16 residues.